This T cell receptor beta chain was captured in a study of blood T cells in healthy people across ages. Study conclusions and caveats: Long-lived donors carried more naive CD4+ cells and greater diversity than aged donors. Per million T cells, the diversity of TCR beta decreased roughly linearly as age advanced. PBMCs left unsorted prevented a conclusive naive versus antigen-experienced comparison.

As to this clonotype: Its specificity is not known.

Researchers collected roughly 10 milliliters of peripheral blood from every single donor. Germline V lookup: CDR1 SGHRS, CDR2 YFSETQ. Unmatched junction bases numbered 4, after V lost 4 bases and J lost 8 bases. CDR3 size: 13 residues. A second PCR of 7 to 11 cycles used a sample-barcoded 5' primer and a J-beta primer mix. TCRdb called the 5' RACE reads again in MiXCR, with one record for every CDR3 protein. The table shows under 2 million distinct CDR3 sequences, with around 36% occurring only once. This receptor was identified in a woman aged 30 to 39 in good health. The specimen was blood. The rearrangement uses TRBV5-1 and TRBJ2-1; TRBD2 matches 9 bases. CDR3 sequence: CASSSGGRDEQFF. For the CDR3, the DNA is TGCGCCAGCAGCAGCGGGGGGCGGGATGAGCAGTTCTTC.